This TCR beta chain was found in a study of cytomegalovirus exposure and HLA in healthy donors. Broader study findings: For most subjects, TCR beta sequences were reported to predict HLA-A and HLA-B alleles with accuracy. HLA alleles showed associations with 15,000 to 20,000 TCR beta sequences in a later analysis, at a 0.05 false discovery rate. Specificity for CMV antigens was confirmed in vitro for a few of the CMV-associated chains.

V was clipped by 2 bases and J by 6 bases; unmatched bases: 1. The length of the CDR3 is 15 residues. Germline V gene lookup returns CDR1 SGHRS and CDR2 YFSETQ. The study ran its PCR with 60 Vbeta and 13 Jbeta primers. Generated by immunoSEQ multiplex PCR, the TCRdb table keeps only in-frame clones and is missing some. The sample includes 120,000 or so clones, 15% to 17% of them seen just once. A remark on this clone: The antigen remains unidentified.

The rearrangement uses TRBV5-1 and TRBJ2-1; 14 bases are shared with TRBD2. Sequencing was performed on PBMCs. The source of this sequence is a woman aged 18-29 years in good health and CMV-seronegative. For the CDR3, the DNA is TGCGCCAGCAGCTTAGGACTAGCGGGAGGCAATGAGCAGTTCTTC. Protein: CASSLGLAGGNEQFF. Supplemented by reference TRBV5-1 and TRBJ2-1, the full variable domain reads KAGVTQTPRYLIKTRGQQVTLSCSPISGHRSVSWYQQTPGQGLQFLFEYFSETQRNKGNFPGRFSGRQFSNSRSEMNVSTLELGDSALYLCASSLGLAGGNEQFFGPGTRLTVL.